Included here is one T cell receptor beta chain sequence, with context. What it binds is unknown. The sample is drawn from a study of cytomegalovirus exposure and HLA in healthy donors. Overall study results and limits: Most TCR beta V segments were productive about 90% or about 30% of the time in an earlier analysis.

With 60 Vbeta and 13 Jbeta primers, the PCR was carried out. Clones were read by immunoSEQ multiplex PCR, and TCRdb kept only the in-frame ones, dropping some. Altogether about 81,000 clones are present, 90% being singletons, with the ten largest covering about 2.5%. The TCR comes from a man aged 18 to 29 in good health and CMV-seronegative. Sequenced input: PBMCs.

CDR3 amino acids: CSVTGLGEKLFF. CDR3 in DNA: TGCAGCGTCACAGGGCTAGGGGAAAAACTGTTTTTT. The rearrangement links TRBV29-1 to TRBJ1-4, with a possible D match to TRBD1 (6 bases). With 6 bases removed from V and 8 bases from J, the gap between germline ends came to 13 bases. The germline gives CDR1 SQVTM, CDR2 ANQGSEA. This CDR3 is built from 12 residues.